Below, 3 T cell receptor beta chains from the same sample are listed, as sequenced in a study of blood T cell repertoires in COVID-19. Measured with immunoSEQ multiplex PCR; TCRdb has only the in-frame clones, and not every one. The top ten clones hold around 14% of a sample with some 300,000 clones, approximately 86% of them seen once. Sample: peripheral blood. The receptor source for this set is a woman aged 65 to 85 with COVID-19, enrolled during active disease.

This chain joins TRBV5-8 and TRBJ1-2; D perhaps matches TRBD1 (5 bases). The CDR3 loop spans 14 amino acids. Between the trimmed V and J ends, which lost 3 bases and 4 bases, there was a span of 13 bases. CDR1 SGHTS and CDR2 YDEGEE come from the germline V gene. DNA of the CDR3: TGTGCCAGCAGCTCTCGACAGTTAGTCTATGGCTACACCTTC. This translates into CASSSRQLVYGYTF.

Here the CDR3 reads CAWSAPQGARNTEAFF. The CDR3 DNA sequence: TGTGCCTGGAGCGCCCCGCAGGGCGCTAGGAACACTGAAGCTTTCTTT. The chain recombines TRBV30 with TRBJ1-1; TRBD1 might be the D (5 bases). This CDR3 has 16 amino acids. The V gene lost 3 bases and the J gene lost 1 base, with 18 bases spanning the gap. Germline CDR1 and CDR2: GTSNPN and SVGIG (reference sequence).

The gene calls are TRBV9 and TRBJ1-2, with unresolved D. The V gene's germline CDR1 is SGDLS and CDR2 YYNGEE. Trimming removed 0 bases at V and 4 bases at J, with 7 bases between. CDR3 length equals 13 residues. The CDR3 DNA is TGTGCCAGCAGCGTAGATCCGAGCTATGGCTACACCTTC. It translates to CASSVDPSYGYTF.